These 9 T cell receptor beta chains originate from one sample sequenced in a study of human T cells and chemical hapten exposure. Time point noted: patch test 2, 6 weeks after DPC sensitization. Treatment: therapeutic diphenylcyclopropenone sensitization with weekly scalp DPC. In TCRdb, the RACE reads were re-called with MiXCR into one record per CDR3 protein. The sample lists 75,000 to 95,000 distinct CDR3 sequences, approximately 10% occurring once. The sequences come from whole blood, collected in connection with sensitization to the hapten diphenylcyclopropenone (DPC). The receptors shown here come from a man in his forties with alopecia areata. Some clones in this sample may be carry-over from other donors' samples.

V is TRBV12-3 or TRBV12-4 and J is TRBJ2-1; 8 nucleotides match TRBD1. The CDR3 totals 14 residues. V was clipped by 5 bases and J by 9 bases; unmatched bases: 9. The CDR3 DNA follows: TGTGCCAGCAGTCCCGAGGCAGGGGGCTTTGAGCAGTTCTTC. Translating gives CASSPEAGGFEQFF.

This clonotype occurred a few times. This rearrangement joins TRBV27 to TRBJ2-6; 11 nucleotides line up with TRBD1. Germline CDR1 is MNHEY and CDR2 is SMNVEV (reference sequence). This CDR3 has 19 amino acids. The V segment lost 6 bases and the J segment 2 bases; nucleotides outside the gene matches: 12. This CDR3 reads CASRRGTGGFMAGANVLTF. CDR3 in DNA: TGTGCCAGCAGACGAGGGACAGGGGGGTTCATGGCTGGGGCCAACGTCCTGACTTTC.

The chain employs TRBV19 and TRBJ1-1; 8 bases agree with TRBD1. The CDR3 runs 15 residues. J was trimmed by 2 bases and V by 2 bases; bases with no gene match: 4. Germline CDR1 is LNHDA and CDR2 is SQIVND (reference sequence). CDR3 nucleotides: TGTGCCAGTAGTATACAGGGGGCCTTCAACACTGAAGCTTTCTTT. Translation: CASSIQGAFNTEAFF.

In this sample, this clonotype turned up many times. The rearrangement joins TRBV6-5 to TRBJ1-1; TRBD1 aligns across 7 bases. CDR1 is MNHEY and CDR2 is SVGAGI in the germline V gene. The CDR3 consists of 14 residues. The junction had 3 bases not matched to a gene; V was cut back by 4 bases and J by 1 base. Here the CDR3 reads CASSFAGGNTEAFF. The CDR3 region has the DNA TGTGCCAGCAGTTTCGCAGGGGGGAACACTGAAGCTTTCTTT.

This clonotype was picked up a small number of times. CDR3 protein: CASSRQFLNTEAFF. CDR3 DNA sequence: TGTGCCAGCAGTCGACAGTTCCTGAACACTGAAGCTTTCTTT. The chain couples TRBV28 to TRBJ1-1; maybe TRBD1 (5 bases). Looked up from germline, CDR1 is MDHEN and CDR2 is SYDVKM. The CDR3 totals 14 residues. V lost 5 bases, J lost 0 bases, and 10 bases lay in between. Complete variable domain (other parts from reference TRBV28 and TRBJ1-1): DVKVTQSSRYLVKRTGEKVFLECVQDMDHENMFWYRQDPGLGLRLIYFSYDVKMKEKGDIPEGYSVSREKKERFSLILESASTNQTSMYLCASSRQFLNTEAFFGQGTRLTVV.

The CDR3 region is CASSVTGSYGYTF. CDR3 DNA: TGTGCCAGCAGCGTGACAGGAAGCTATGGCTACACCTTC. The V call is TRBV9, the J call TRBJ1-2; D is perhaps TRBD1 (6 bases). The V gene lost 2 bases and the J gene lost 4 bases, with 9 bases spanning the gap. The CDR3 consists of 13 residues. Germline V gives CDR1 SGDLS, CDR2 YYNGEE.

This clonotype was counted ten times or more. V gene TRBV18 combines with J gene TRBJ2-4, with D perhaps TRBD1 or TRBD2 (6 bases each). Trimming cost V 3 bases and J 3 bases, with 12 bases left between them. Germline values: CDR1 KGHSH, CDR2 LQKENI. There are 15 residues in the CDR3. The CDR3 loop is CASSPRDKVKNIQYF. Here the CDR3 DNA reads TGTGCCAGCTCACCGCGGGACAAGGTCAAAAACATTCAGTACTTC.

V is TRBV12-3 or TRBV12-4 and J is TRBJ2-1; 11 bases are a match to TRBD2. After removal of 2 bases from V and 5 bases from J, the junction contained 11 bases not matched to a gene. This CDR3 has 18 residues. CDR3: CASSLRPPTSGSNNEQFF. As DNA, the CDR3 is TGTGCCAGCAGTTTAAGGCCCCCAACTAGCGGGAGTAACAATGAGCAGTTCTTC.

The chain employs TRBV10-3 and TRBJ2-3; tentative D call: TRBD1 (5 bases). V lost 10 bases, J lost 3 bases, and 17 bases lay in between. CDR1 and CDR2 from the germline V gene are ENHRY and SYGVKD. The CDR3 sequence is 14 residues long. The CDR3 reads CATRKGIRTDTQYF. CDR3 DNA sequence: TGTGCCACAAGGAAGGGGATAAGGACAGATACGCAGTATTTT.